This TCR beta chain was captured in a study of blood T cell repertoires in COVID-19. Study as a whole: Sample material is recorded as cDNA or gDNA derived from T cells, B-cell-depleted T cells, or PBMCs.

Original methodology: The assay estimated nucleated cells by amplifying reference gene primers. Repertoires were generated with immunoSEQ multiplex PCR, while TCRdb's copy carries only in-frame clones and drops some. V and J calls and clone size follow that table, whereas D and trimming were derived from the DNA. The sample shows roughly 160,000 clones, approximately 83% of them seen only once. J gave up 9 bases and V 0 bases, and 8 bases lay outside the gene matches. Germline-derived CDR1 and CDR2 are MNHEY and SVGEGT. The CDR3 is 15 amino acids. The source material was peripheral blood. The sequence was collected from a woman of 80 years or more with acute or convalescent COVID-19. The V gene is TRBV6-2 or TRBV6-3, the J gene TRBJ2-1; 7 bases are shared with TRBD2. In nucleotides, the CDR3 is TGTGCCAGCAGTTACTCAGAGCGGGGAATAACTGAGCAGTTCTTC. Protein sequence: CASSYSERGITEQFF.